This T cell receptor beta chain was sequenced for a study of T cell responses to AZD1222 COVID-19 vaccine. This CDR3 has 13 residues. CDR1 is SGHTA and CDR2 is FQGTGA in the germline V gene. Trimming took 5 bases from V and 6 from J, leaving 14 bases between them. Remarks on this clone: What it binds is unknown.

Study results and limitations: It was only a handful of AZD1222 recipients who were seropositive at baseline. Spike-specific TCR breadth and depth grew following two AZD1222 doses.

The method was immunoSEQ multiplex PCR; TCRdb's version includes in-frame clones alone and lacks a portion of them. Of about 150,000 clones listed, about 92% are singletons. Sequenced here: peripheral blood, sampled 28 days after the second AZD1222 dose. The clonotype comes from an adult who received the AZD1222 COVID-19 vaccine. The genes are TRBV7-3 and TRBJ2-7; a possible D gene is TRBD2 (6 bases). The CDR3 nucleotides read TGTGCCAGCAGCATTGGGCCCGGGGGCGAGCAGTACTTC. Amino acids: CASSIGPGGEQYF. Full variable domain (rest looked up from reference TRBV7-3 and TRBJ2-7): GAGVSQTPSNKVTEKGKYVELRCDPISGHTALYWYRQSLGQGPEFLIYFQGTGAADDSGLPNDRFFAVRPEGSVSTLKIQRTERGDSAVYLCASSIGPGGEQYFGPGTRLTVT.